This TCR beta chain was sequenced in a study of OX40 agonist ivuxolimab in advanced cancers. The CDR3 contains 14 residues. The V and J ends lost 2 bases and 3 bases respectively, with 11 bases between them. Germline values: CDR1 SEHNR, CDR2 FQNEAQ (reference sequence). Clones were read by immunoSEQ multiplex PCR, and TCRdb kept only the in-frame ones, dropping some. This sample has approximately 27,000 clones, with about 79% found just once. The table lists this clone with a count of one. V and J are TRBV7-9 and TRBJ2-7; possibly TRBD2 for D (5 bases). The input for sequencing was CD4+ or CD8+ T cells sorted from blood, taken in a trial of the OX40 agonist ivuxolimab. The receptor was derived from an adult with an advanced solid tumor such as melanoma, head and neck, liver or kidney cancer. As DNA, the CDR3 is TGTGCCAGCAGCTTAAGCTTGGGAGACTACGAGCAGTACTTC. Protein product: CASSLSLGDYEQYF.